These 17 T cell receptor beta chains came from one sample sequenced in a study of cytomegalovirus exposure and HLA in healthy donors. The protocol was immunoSEQ multiplex PCR, while the TCRdb copy is restricted to in-frame clones and leaves out a portion. The sample yields under 150,000 clones, roughly nine tenths seen once. Specimen: PBMCs. The origin of the receptors is a man aged 18 to 35 in good health and CMV-seronegative.

The chain combines TRBV7-8 with TRBJ2-7; 10 bases are shared with TRBD2. Germline CDR1 SGHVS, CDR2 FQNEAQ. With 2 bases clipped from V and 5 bases from J, the junction kept 9 bases outside the gene matches. The CDR3 is 16 amino acids. CDR3 coding DNA: TGTGCCAGCAGCTTATTAGCTAGCGGGAGTTCGGACGAGCAGTACTTC. Protein: CASSLLASGSSDEQYF.

V usage is TRBV28 and J usage is TRBJ2-6, with 7 bases that match TRBD1. The germline V gene encodes CDR1 MDHEN and CDR2 SYDVKM. V trimming: 4 bases; J trimming: 0 bases; junction bases outside the gene matches: 15. The CDR3 extends over 20 amino acids. In nucleotides, the CDR3 is TGTGCCAGCAGTTCTTCCATTGGGGACAGCCCTTTCTCTGGGGCCAACGTCCTGACTTTC. Translated: CASSSSIGDSPFSGANVLTF.

This sequence joins TRBV29-1 and TRBJ2-7; 9 bases agree with TRBD1. The CDR3 is 14 residues long. Germline-derived CDR1 and CDR2 are SQVTM and ANQGSEA. V shed 6 bases and J 0 bases; nucleotides not matched to a gene: 6. The DNA of the CDR3 is TGCAGCGTCTCCGGGACAGGGAGCTCCTACGAGCAGTACTTC. It codes for CSVSGTGSSYEQYF.

This clone was counted once. V usage is TRBV5-1 and J usage is TRBJ1-4, with TRBD1 matching over 8 bases. Germline V gives CDR1 SGHRS, CDR2 YFSETQ. This CDR3 is built from 14 residues. The ends lost 3 bases at V and 8 bases at J; junction bases unmatched: 6. The CDR3 sequence is CASSSTGVREKLFF. In DNA, the CDR3 is TGCGCCAGCAGCTCGACAGGGGTTCGGGAAAAACTGTTTTTT.

The J gene is TRBJ1-4, the V gene TRBV25-1, with D maybe TRBD1 (5 bases). V shed 7 bases and J shed 7 bases, with 13 bases lying between them. The CDR3 loop spans 13 amino acids. Per germline, CDR1 MGHDK and CDR2 SYGVNS. The CDR3, as DNA: TGTGCCAGCACCAGGGATTCTGGTGAAAAACTGTTTTTT. Encoded protein: CASTRDSGEKLFF.

The chain recombines TRBV11-1 with TRBJ1-2; possibly TRBD1 for D (6 bases). The CDR3 loop spans 15 amino acids. V lost 5 bases to trimming and J lost 8 bases, with 21 bases between them. Per the germline V gene, CDR1 is SGHAT and CDR2 is FQDESV (reference sequence). The CDR3 bases are TGTGCCAGCAGCCGAACTACAGGGACCGGCTGGGGCTACACCTTC. Protein sequence: CASSRTTGTGWGYTF.

The chain carries TRBV27 and TRBJ2-3; D may be TRBD2 (6 bases). This CDR3 spans 16 amino acids. Deletions cut 3 bases from V and 4 bases from J, with 17 bases between. Looked up from germline, CDR1 is MNHEY and CDR2 is SMNVEV (reference sequence). The CDR3 is CASSLLDSGSADTQYF. The CDR3 region has the DNA TGTGCCAGCAGTTTGTTGGACTCCGGGAGTGCAGATACGCAGTATTTT.

This rearrangement joins TRBV7-2 to TRBJ2-5; a weak D match, TRBD1 (5 bases). The CDR3 spans 14 residues. V dropped 3 bases and J dropped 5 bases, with 13 bases sitting between them. Germline V CDR1 and CDR2: SGHTA, FQGNSA. CDR3 region: CASSLDSGKETQYF. The CDR3 nucleotides read TGTGCCAGCAGCTTGGATTCAGGGAAGGAGACCCAGTACTTC.

The rearrangement links TRBV4-1 to TRBJ2-7; the match to TRBD2 covers 9 bases. CDR3 size: 15 residues. Germline CDR1 MGHRA, CDR2 YSYEKL. After removal of 1 base from V and 6 bases from J, the junction contained 7 bases not matched to a gene. The CDR3 sequence: CASSQVGLALGEQYF. CDR3 nucleotides: TGCGCCAGCAGCCAAGTTGGACTAGCGTTGGGCGAGCAGTACTTC.

This clone was observed once. The chain has TRBV6-6 and TRBJ1-1; 9 nucleotides line up with TRBD1. V lost 4 bases, J lost 2 bases, and 8 bases stayed unmatched. CDR3 size: 16 residues. Germline values: CDR1 MNHNY, CDR2 SVGAGI (reference sequence). CDR3 sequence: CASSLLGTGGNTEAFF. The CDR3 region has the DNA TGTGCCAGCAGTTTACTCGGAACAGGGGGCAACACTGAAGCTTTCTTT.

As for this clone: The same CDR3 arises from other DNA sequences in this sample as well. The V call is TRBV6-6, the J call TRBJ2-1, with D hard to call. The CDR3 loop spans 11 amino acids. Deletions cut 6 bases from V and 4 bases from J, with 4 bases between. CDR1 and CDR2 (germline): MNHNY, SVGAGI (reference sequence). The CDR3 region is CASSLYNEQFF. Here the CDR3 DNA reads TGTGCCAGCAGCCTATACAATGAGCAGTTCTTC.

The rearrangement links TRBV9 to TRBJ2-7, with D possibly TRBD1 on 5 matching bases. CDR1 is SGDLS, CDR2 YYNGEE, per germline. With 4 bases removed from V and 2 bases from J, the gap between germline ends came to 16 bases. This CDR3 spans 15 amino acids. The chain's CDR3 is CASSPITGAPYEQYF. The CDR3 DNA sequence: TGTGCCAGCAGCCCTATAACTGGGGCTCCCTACGAGCAGTACTTC.

In this sample, this clone turned up once. This same CDR3 is encoded by further DNA sequences in the sample. V and J are TRBV29-1 and TRBJ1-2; D might be TRBD1 (6 bases). The germline gives CDR1 SQVTM, CDR2 ANQGSEA. CDR3 length equals 13 residues. DNA for the CDR3: TGCAGTGCCCCGATAACAGGGAACTATGGCTACACCTTC. Its translation: CSAPITGNYGYTF.

The rearrangement joins TRBV2 to TRBJ2-5; no definite D call. Germline CDR1 and CDR2: SNHLY and FYNNEI. V shed 3 bases and J shed 6 bases, with 17 bases lying between them. The CDR3 contains 15 residues. The chain's CDR3 is CASSDVSTMSQTQYF. CDR3 sequence (DNA): TGTGCCAGCAGTGACGTCTCGACAATGTCCCAGACCCAGTACTTC. The whole variable domain, remainder taken from reference TRBV2 and TRBJ2-5, is EPEVTQTPSHQVTQMGQEVILRCVPISNHLYFYWYRQILGQKVEFLVSFYNNEISEKSEIFDDQFSVERPDGSNFTLKIRSTKLEDSAMYFCASSDVSTMSQTQYFGPGTRLLVL.

The count of this clone is one. The rearrangement links TRBV5-4 to TRBJ1-2; no clear D. This CDR3 region has 15 residues. The V gene's germline CDR1 is SGHNT and CDR2 YYREEE (reference sequence). V dropped 3 bases and J dropped 0 bases, with 12 bases sitting between them. The CDR3 coding sequence is TGTGCCAGCAGCTCGGGGAGGGCCTCTAACTATGGCTACACCTTC. The encoded protein is CASSSGRASNYGYTF.

This clone appeared once. The chain employs TRBV5-1 and TRBJ2-2; D ambiguous. V was shortened by 0 bases and J by 4 bases, with 7 bases between the two germline ends. Germline V gene sequence: CDR1 SGHRS, CDR2 YFSETQ. This CDR3 has 14 amino acids. As DNA, the CDR3 is TGCGCCAGCAGCTTGGTGGGCCCCACCGGGGAGCTGTTTTTT. As protein: CASSLVGPTGELFF.

The CDR3 loop reads CASSLASGSSYEQYF. DNA of the CDR3: TGCGCCAGCAGCTTGGCCTCAGGGTCGTCCTACGAGCAGTACTTC. V and J are TRBV5-1 and TRBJ2-7; a possible D gene is TRBD1 (5 bases). Trimming removed 0 bases from V and 1 base from J, with 11 bases in between. The V gene's germline CDR1 is SGHRS and CDR2 YFSETQ. This CDR3 is built from 15 residues. Filled out from reference TRBV5-1 and TRBJ2-7, the complete variable domain reads KAGVTQTPRYLIKTRGQQVTLSCSPISGHRSVSWYQQTPGQGLQFLFEYFSETQRNKGNFPGRFSGRQFSNSRSEMNVSTLELGDSALYLCASSLASGSSYEQYFGPGTRLTVT.